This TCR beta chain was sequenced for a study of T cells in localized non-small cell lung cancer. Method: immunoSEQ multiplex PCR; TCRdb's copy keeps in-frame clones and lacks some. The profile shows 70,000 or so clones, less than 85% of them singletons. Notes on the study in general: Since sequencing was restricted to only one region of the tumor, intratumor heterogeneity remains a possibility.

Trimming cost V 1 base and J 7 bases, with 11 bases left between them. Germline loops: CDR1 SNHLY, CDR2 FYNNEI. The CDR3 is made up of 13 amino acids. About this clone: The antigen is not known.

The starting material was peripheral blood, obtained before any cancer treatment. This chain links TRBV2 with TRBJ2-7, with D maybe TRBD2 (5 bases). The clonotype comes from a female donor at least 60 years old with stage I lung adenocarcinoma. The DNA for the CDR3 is TGTGCCAGCAGTGAAGGAGGATCGGGAGAGCAGTACTTC. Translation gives CASSEGGSGEQYF.